This T cell receptor (beta chain) was observed in a study of blood T cell repertoires in COVID-19. At the level of the study: From the United States, Italy and Spain came samples of acute and convalescent COVID-19. T cells, B-cell-depleted T cells, or PBMCs provided the cDNA or gDNA that served as material.

Germline CDR1 is SGHDT and CDR2 is YYEEEE. This CDR3 is 15 amino acids long. The ends lost 2 bases at V and 4 bases at J; junction bases unmatched: 5. Authors' processing steps: The assay estimated nucleated cells by amplifying reference gene primers. This table comes from immunoSEQ multiplex PCR, and its TCRdb copy is limited to in-frame clones, with some not included. V and J calls and clone size are given by that table; D and trimming were obtained from the DNA. The table lists 200,000 to 300,000 clones, 83% of them singletons. Material: peripheral blood. The origin of this receptor is a human donor in a cohort sampled during active COVID-19. The V call is TRBV5-6, the J call TRBJ2-3; 9 bases fit TRBD2. CDR3 sequence: CASSFGGGAADTQYF. CDR3 nucleotides: TGTGCCAGCAGCTTCGGCGGGGGGGCCGCAGATACGCAGTATTTT.